Reported below is one T cell receptor (beta chain). The antigen is not known. This CDR3 region has 15 residues. Germline loops: CDR1 MNHEY, CDR2 SVGAGI. Trimming removed 0 bases at V and 4 bases at J, with 13 bases between. The data belong to a study of T cell responses to AZD1222 COVID-19 vaccine. Study findings and constraints: It was only after the peak T cell response that any repertoires were sampled. Spike-specific TCR breadth and depth went up after people got two AZD1222 doses. Spike-spanning, vaccine-associated CD4 TCRs were dominant at 160-218 and 743-854.

Pooled in the analysis were second doses at about 4 or about 12 weeks. Repertoires were generated with immunoSEQ multiplex PCR, while TCRdb's copy carries only in-frame clones and drops some. The sample lists around 15,000 clones; 70% to 85% were seen once. This chain connects TRBV6-5 to TRBJ2-7; D gene uncertain. This specimen was peripheral blood, taken 28 days after the second AZD1222 dose. This TCR was recovered from an adult who received the AZD1222 COVID-19 vaccine. CDR3: CASSYSSNGAYEQYF. In DNA form, the CDR3 reads TGTGCCAGCAGTTACTCGAGCAATGGAGCGTACGAGCAGTACTTC.